This entry lists 29 T cell receptor beta chains sequenced from one sample in a study of metastatic and nonmetastatic thyroid tumors. TCRdb re-called the PCR reads with MiXCR. The sample lists over 15,000 clones, about 24% occurring once. All patients were treatment-naive before thyroid surgery. Sequences were obtained from tumor tissue. These receptors all stem from a male donor with papillary thyroid cancer or a benign thyroid nodule (not recorded which). Some clones in this sample may be carry-over from other donors' samples.

This clone was counted ten times or more. Other DNA sequences in the sample encode the same CDR3. The chain links TRBV28 to TRBJ1-1, with D perhaps TRBD1 (6 bases). Trimming took 6 bases from V and 2 from J, leaving 19 bases between them. The CDR3 has 16 amino acids. Germline V lookup: CDR1 MDHEN, CDR2 SYDVKM. Written as DNA, the CDR3 is TGTGCCAGCAGCCCCCCGGCGGGGGCCTCCAACACTGAAGCTTTCTTT. This encodes CASSPPAGASNTEAFF.

This clone is large within its sample. V gene TRBV6-6 combines with J gene TRBJ2-1; possibly TRBD2 for D (6 bases). This CDR3 is 16 amino acids long. V shed 0 bases and J shed 3 bases, with 12 bases lying between them. Germline assignment: CDR1 MNHNY and CDR2 SVGAGI (reference sequence). The CDR3 DNA reads as TGTGCCAGCAGTTACTCTCTTAGCGGAATCTACAATGAGCAGTTCTTC. Residues: CASSYSLSGIYNEQFF.

This clone was observed at least ten times. The chain has TRBV10-1 and TRBJ2-2; D not resolved. CDR1 is WNHNN and CDR2 is SYGVQD in the germline V gene (reference sequence). The CDR3 is made up of 14 amino acids. Trimming stripped 11 bases from V and 9 bases from J, with 22 bases between. The CDR3 is CALDDAFVSRELFF. In DNA form, the CDR3 reads TGCGCCCTGGACGATGCCTTCGTCTCCAGGGAGCTGTTTTTT.

Details on this clone: One junction end does not reproduce the germline sequence, and a read error may be involved. The chain carries TRBV5-1 and TRBJ2-7; possible D gene TRBD1, 6 bases. CDR1 and CDR2 from the germline V gene are SGHRS and YFSETQ. CDR3 size: 15 residues. CDR3 residues: CAGSPSVTGAYEQYF. The CDR3 DNA sequence: TGCGCCGGCAGCCCCTCCGTGACAGGAGCCTACGAGCAGTACTTC.

The chain combines TRBV20-1 with TRBJ2-7; perhaps TRBD2 as D (5 bases). CDR1 is DFQATT, CDR2 SNEGSKA, per germline (reference sequence). V lost 5 bases and J 3 bases, leaving 8 bases between the germline ends. The CDR3 consists of 11 residues. CDR3 in DNA: TGCAGTGCTGACGGGGACTACGAGCAGTACTTC. It is translated as CSADGDYEQYF.

The table lists this clone with many counts. Written as DNA, the CDR3 is TGTGCCAGCAGCTTGTTGGACAGCGGGTTGGAGACCCAGTACTTC. This sequence encodes CASSLLDSGLETQYF. This chain connects TRBV5-4 to TRBJ2-5, with D perhaps being TRBD1 or TRBD2 (6 bases each). This CDR3 contains 15 residues. V was clipped by 1 base and J by 5 bases, with 15 bases between them. Germline V gene lookup returns CDR1 SGHNT and CDR2 YYREEE (reference sequence).

This clone was recorded a few times. J is TRBJ2-5 and V is TRBV10-1, with TRBD1 identical over 9 bases. Unmatched junction bases numbered 10, after V lost 5 bases and J lost 3 bases. The CDR3 has 16 amino acids. The germline V gene has CDR1 WNHNN and CDR2 SYGVQD (reference sequence). CDR3 sequence reads: CASSSSGQGSKETQYF. The CDR3 DNA reads as TGCGCCAGCAGTTCATCGGGACAGGGATCAAAAGAGACCCAGTACTTC.

Relative to its sample, this clone is medium-sized. The rearrangement uses TRBV7-8 and TRBJ1-5; 7 bases line up with TRBD1. V lost 2 bases to trimming and J lost 3 bases; unmatched junction nucleotides: 1. This CDR3 is 14 amino acids long. Looked up from germline, CDR1 is SGHVS and CDR2 is FQNEAQ. The chain's CDR3 is CASSLTGVNQPQHF. Here the CDR3 DNA reads TGTGCCAGCAGCTTAACAGGGGTCAATCAGCCCCAGCATTTT.

This clone was recorded many times. The chain couples TRBV7-9 to TRBJ1-1; perhaps TRBD1 as D (5 bases). V was trimmed by 1 base and J by 12 bases, leaving 15 bases between them. CDR1 and CDR2 from the germline V gene are SEHNR and FQNEAQ (reference sequence). The length of the CDR3 is 13 residues. Written as DNA, the CDR3 is TGTGCCAGCAGCTTAGTAGGGGCTTCGGTAACTTTCTTT. The encoded protein is CASSLVGASVTFF.

By proportion, this clone is medium-sized. This chain joins TRBV9 and TRBJ1-2; 12 positions agree with TRBD1. Germline V gives CDR1 SGDLS, CDR2 YYNGEE. The CDR3 spans 15 residues. The V segment lost 2 bases and the J segment 6 bases; nucleotides outside the gene matches: 5. The CDR3 bases are TGTGCCAGCAGCGTCGGGGGGACAGGGGGCGATGGCTACACCTTC. It translates to CASSVGGTGGDGYTF.

A few counts support this clone. This may stem from a read error, because a much larger clone lies one nucleotide away. The same CDR3 also results from other DNA sequences found in this sample. This chain uses TRBV15 with TRBJ2-1; D is unresolved. Trimming stripped 0 bases from V and 6 bases from J, with 15 bases between. Germline V gene lookup returns CDR1 LNHNV and CDR2 YYDKDF (reference sequence). The CDR3 runs 16 residues. Here the CDR3 reads CATSREIAGTGNEQFF. In nucleotides, the CDR3 is TGTGCCACCAGCAGAGAAATCGCTGGAACCGGCAATGAGCAGTTCTTC.

V usage is TRBV5-1 and J usage is TRBJ2-3; 8 bases are a match to TRBD1. Germline lookup yields CDR1 SGHRS and CDR2 YFSETQ. This CDR3 spans 17 amino acids. With 0 bases clipped from V and 4 bases from J, the junction kept 10 bases outside the gene matches. The chain's CDR3 is CASSLGTGTGTSDTQYF. CDR3 nucleotide sequence: TGCGCCAGCAGCTTGGGGACAGGGACGGGTACCTCAGATACGCAGTATTTT. The full variable domain, its missing parts supplied by reference TRBV5-1 and TRBJ2-3, is KAGVTQTPRYLIKTRGQQVTLSCSPISGHRSVSWYQQTPGQGLQFLFEYFSETQRNKGNFPGRFSGRQFSNSRSEMNVSTLELGDSALYLCASSLGTGTGTSDTQYFGPGTRLTVL.

The chain joins TRBV28 to TRBJ2-5, with 14 bases lining up with TRBD2. The germline CDR1 and CDR2 sequences are MDHEN and SYDVKM. The V gene end was trimmed by 7 bases and the J gene end by 0 bases; junction bases not matched to a gene: 16. CDR3 length: 20 amino acids. CDR3 sequence (DNA): TGTGCCAGCATCCTTGGCATGGGACTAGCGGGGGCCCATTACCAAGAGACCCAGTACTTC. The encoded protein is CASILGMGLAGAHYQETQYF.

At least ten counts were recorded for this clone. V usage is TRBV15 and J usage is TRBJ2-1, with TRBD2 matching 11 bases. The CDR3 runs to 13 residues. The V segment lost 4 bases and the J segment 11 bases; nucleotides outside the gene matches: 4. Germline loops: CDR1 LNHNV, CDR2 YYDKDF (reference sequence). The CDR3 nucleotides are TGTGCCACCAGCATGCCTAGCGGGGGGAAGCAGTTCTTC. This codes for CATSMPSGGKQFF.

This clone was seen a handful of times. The chain joins TRBV20-1 to TRBJ2-2; TRBD1 aligns across 7 bases. J gave up 1 base and V 5 bases, and 4 bases lay outside the gene matches. This CDR3 is 14 amino acids long. Germline lookup yields CDR1 DFQATT and CDR2 SNEGSKA (reference sequence). CDR3 DNA: TGCAGTGCTGCCGGGACAGAGAACACCGGGGAGCTGTTTTTT. Amino acid sequence: CSAAGTENTGELFF.

The chain is built from TRBV4-1 and TRBJ2-7; D not resolved. Trimming pared 1 base from V and 1 base from J, leaving 8 bases between. This CDR3 region has 14 residues. Germline-derived CDR1 and CDR2 are MGHRA and YSYEKL. CDR3 protein: CASSQVSQSYEQYF. The CDR3 nucleotides read TGCGCCAGCAGCCAAGTGAGCCAGTCCTACGAGCAGTACTTC.

By proportion, this clone is medium-sized. The gene calls are TRBV6-1 and TRBJ2-7; D may be TRBD2 (6 bases). The CDR3 has 14 amino acids. The germline CDR1 and CDR2 sequences are MNHNS and SASEGT. V lost 3 bases, J lost 7 bases, and 16 bases lay in between. This chain's CDR3 is CASSDSGTRLEQYF. Written as DNA, the CDR3 is TGTGCCAGCAGTGATTCGGGGACTCGTCTGGAGCAGTACTTC.

The chain couples TRBV28 to TRBJ2-7; TRBD1 might be the D (5 bases). V shed 6 bases and J shed 0 bases, with 15 bases lying between them. CDR3 size: 15 residues. CDR1 is MDHEN, CDR2 SYDVKM, per germline. The CDR3 sequence is CASSKFGAHSYEQYF. As DNA, the CDR3 is TGTGCCAGCAGCAAGTTTGGGGCCCACTCCTACGAGCAGTACTTC.

A few counts support this clone. The J gene is TRBJ1-4, the V gene TRBV28; maybe TRBD1 (5 bases). Germline V gene sequence: CDR1 MDHEN, CDR2 SYDVKM. V lost 6 bases and J lost 3, with 8 bases in between. The CDR3 contains 13 residues. The CDR3: CASSQTANEKLFF. CDR3 DNA sequence: TGTGCCAGCAGCCAGACAGCTAATGAAAAACTGTTTTTT.

As to this clone: A read error may account for a junction end that differs from germline. The V and J genes are TRBV2 and TRBJ2-3; D uncertain. The CDR3 has 12 residues. In germline, CDR1 is SNHLY, CDR2 FYNNEI. The chain's CDR3 is CASSLNTDTQYF. The DNA for the CDR3 is TGTGCCAGCAGTCTTAATACAGATACGCAGTACTTT.

This clone came up a few times. A read error may account for a junction end that differs from germline. The chain couples TRBV28 to TRBJ2-5; D uncertain. In germline, CDR1 is MDHEN, CDR2 SYDVKM. The CDR3 spans 14 residues. The CDR3 bases are TGTGCCAGCAGTCAACCTGGAAAGATAGAGAACCAGTACTTC. This sequence encodes CASSQPGKIENQYF.

The table lists this clone with many counts. The chain carries TRBV5-5 and TRBJ1-2; a weak D match, TRBD1 (5 bases). Germline values: CDR1 SGHKS, CDR2 YYEKEE (reference sequence). The CDR3 covers 13 residues. V gave up 1 base and J gave up 6 bases, with 10 bases separating them. DNA for the CDR3: TGTGCCAGCAGCTTGCCGGGGACCGATGGCTACACCTTC. As protein: CASSLPGTDGYTF.

The chain recombines TRBV7-9 with TRBJ2-5; 8 nucleotides line up with TRBD1. This CDR3 contains 16 residues. Germline-derived CDR1 and CDR2 are SEHNR and FQNEAQ (reference sequence). V shed 1 base and J 5 bases; nucleotides not matched to a gene: 9. The CDR3 nucleotides read TGTGCCAGCAGCTTAGTGGACAGGGTACGATTTGAGACCCAGTACTTC. This sequence encodes CASSLVDRVRFETQYF.

There are many counts of this clone. The chain recombines TRBV28 with TRBJ1-1, with a tentative D call TRBD1 (6 bases). The CDR3 is 13 residues long. V gave up 2 bases and J gave up 5 bases, with 9 bases separating them. CDR1 is MDHEN, CDR2 SYDVKM, per germline. The DNA of the CDR3 is TGTGCCAGCAGTTTACAAAGGGGGACTGAAGCTTTCTTT. Translated, it gives CASSLQRGTEAFF.

This clone has a handful of counts. Here the CDR3 reads CASTSGGQRFYGYTF. The CDR3 DNA reads TGTGCCAGCACCTCTGGGGGACAGCGCTTCTACGGCTACACCTTC. V is TRBV12-3 or TRBV12-4 and J is TRBJ1-2, with 7 bases that match TRBD1. This CDR3 spans 15 amino acids. V lost 7 bases and J lost 8; bases outside the gene matches: 16.

V usage is TRBV20-1 and J usage is TRBJ2-1; 10 bases match TRBD1. The germline V gene encodes CDR1 DFQATT and CDR2 SNEGSKA (reference sequence). V was clipped by 1 base and J by 8 bases; unmatched bases: 14. The CDR3 extends over 17 amino acids. Here the CDR3 DNA reads TGCAGTGCTAGAGCCGGCGGGACAGGGGAAAATATTGATGAGCAGTTCTTC. This codes for CSARAGGTGENIDEQFF.

This clone was seen more than once but under ten times. The CDR3 bases are TGTGCCAGCAGTCCCCCGGGACAGGGGGGATCTGAGCAGTACTTC. Protein: CASSPPGQGGSEQYF. V and J are TRBV6-1 and TRBJ2-7; 11 bases map to TRBD1. Unmatched junction bases numbered 10, after V lost 5 bases and J lost 7 bases. Germline CDR1 is MNHNS and CDR2 is SASEGT. This CDR3 is 15 amino acids long.

This clone was seen repeatedly, ten times or more. This may arise from a read error, as a much more abundant clone is one base away. The chain links TRBV15 to TRBJ1-4, with D perhaps TRBD1 (6 bases). Germline V gene data show CDR1 as LNHNV and CDR2 as YYDKDF (reference sequence). This CDR3 has 21 residues. CDR3 nucleotides: TGTGCCTCCAGCGAGTTTGGGTGGGAACCCTTTACATCAGGGGAGAGGGAAAAACTGTTTTTT. It is translated as CASSEFGWEPFTSGEREKLFF.

V gene TRBV6-6 combines with J gene TRBJ2-7, with D tentatively TRBD2 (7 bases). Trimming took 5 bases from V and 0 from J, leaving 23 bases between them. CDR1 and CDR2 from the germline V gene are MNHNY and SVGAGI (reference sequence). This CDR3 has 18 amino acids. CDR3 in amino acids: CASSPRGAGPGTSYEQYF. In DNA form, the CDR3 reads TGTGCCAGCAGTCCCCGGGGGGCCGGGCCGGGGACCTCCTACGAGCAGTACTTC.